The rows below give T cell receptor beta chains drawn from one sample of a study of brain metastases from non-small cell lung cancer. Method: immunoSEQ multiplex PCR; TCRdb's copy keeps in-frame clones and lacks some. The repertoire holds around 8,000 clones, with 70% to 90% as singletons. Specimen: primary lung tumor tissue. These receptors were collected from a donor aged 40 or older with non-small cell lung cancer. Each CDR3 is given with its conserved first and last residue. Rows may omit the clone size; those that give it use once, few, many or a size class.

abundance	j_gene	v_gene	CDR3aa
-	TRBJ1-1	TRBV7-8	CASSPFSVAFF
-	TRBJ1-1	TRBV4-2	CASNQDFSGGTEAFF
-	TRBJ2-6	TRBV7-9	CASSSIISGANVLTF
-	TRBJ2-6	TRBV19	CASNIFDRVPGANVLTF
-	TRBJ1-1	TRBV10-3	CAISLGQGLTEAFF
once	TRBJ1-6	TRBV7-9	CASSFGQGENSPLHF
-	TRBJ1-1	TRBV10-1	CASRRDLADTEAFF
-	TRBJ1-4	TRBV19	CASTPDTNNEKLFF
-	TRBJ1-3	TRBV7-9	CASSLVLTEAAGGNTIYF
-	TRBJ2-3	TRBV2	CASSSQGTMSTDTQYF
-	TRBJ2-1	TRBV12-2	CASRLNRERYDSYNEQFF
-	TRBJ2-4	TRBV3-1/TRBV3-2	CASSQAENIQYF
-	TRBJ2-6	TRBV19	CASSIFRAGGGPGANVLTF
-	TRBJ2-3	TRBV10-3	CAISVKRGANTDTQYF
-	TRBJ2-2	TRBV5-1	CASSLRDPYTGELFF
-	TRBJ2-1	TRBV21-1	CASSKIRGTWLAGGHEQFF
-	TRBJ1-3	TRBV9	CASSLGMMDTIYF
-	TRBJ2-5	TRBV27	CASSLNARGGASTGETQYF
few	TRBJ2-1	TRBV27	CASSSPIREGRHNEQFF
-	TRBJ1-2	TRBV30	CAWSLQGAQGYTF
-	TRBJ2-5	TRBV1	CTSSQVRGTGGQGETQYF
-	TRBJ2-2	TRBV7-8	CASSFWTSENTGELFF
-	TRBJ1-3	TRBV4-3	CASSQDRVALGNTIYF
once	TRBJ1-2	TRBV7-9	CASSPVGSEGYTF
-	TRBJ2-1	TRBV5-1	CASSLGLSGEQFF
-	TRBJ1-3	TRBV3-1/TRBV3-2	CASSQSDSYSGNTIYF
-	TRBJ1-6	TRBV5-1	CASSSDNNSPLHF
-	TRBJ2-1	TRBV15	CATRDRGTYNEQFF
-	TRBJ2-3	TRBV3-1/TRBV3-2	CASSTANPICMQDTQYF
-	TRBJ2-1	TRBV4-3	CASSQGPGLYNEQFF
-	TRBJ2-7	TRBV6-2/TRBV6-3	CASSPRAQGYEQYF
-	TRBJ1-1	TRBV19	CASSIWGADEAFF
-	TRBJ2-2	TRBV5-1	CASRYGQSAELFF
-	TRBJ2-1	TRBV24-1	CATSGSGGLNEQFF
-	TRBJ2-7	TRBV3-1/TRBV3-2	CASKGPYEQYF
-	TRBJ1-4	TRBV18	CASSKFDSTNKKLFF
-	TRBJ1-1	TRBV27	CASSPDRDGEAFF
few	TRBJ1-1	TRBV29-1	CSVAPGQGMNTEAFF
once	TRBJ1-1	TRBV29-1	CSVLQGLNTEAFF
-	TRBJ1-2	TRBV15	CATSRTVQGLIGYTF
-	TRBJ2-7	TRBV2	CASSGRVYEQYF
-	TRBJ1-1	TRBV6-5	CASSYPGTGGTEAFF
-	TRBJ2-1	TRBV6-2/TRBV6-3	CASSRIGAGGNEQFF
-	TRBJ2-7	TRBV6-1	CASSEGHGDYEQYF
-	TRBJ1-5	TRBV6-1	CASSEQGFSNQPQHF
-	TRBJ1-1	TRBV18	CASSPLQGMNTEAFF
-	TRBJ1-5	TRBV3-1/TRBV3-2	CASSQDVGNQPQHF
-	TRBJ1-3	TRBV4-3	CASSQDATGGNTIYF
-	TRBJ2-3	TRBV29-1	CSVTPTSGFTDTQYF
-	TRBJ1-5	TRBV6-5	CASVRWGRDQPQHF
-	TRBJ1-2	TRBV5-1	CASSPGTNYGYTF
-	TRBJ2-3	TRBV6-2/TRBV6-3	CASSLAGSTDTQYF
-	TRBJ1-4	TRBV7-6	CASSARPGQGDEKLFF
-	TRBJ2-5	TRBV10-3	CAISESLAQETQYF